This entry is about one T cell receptor (beta chain). This sample is drawn from a study of cytotoxic CD8 clonotypes in ibrutinib-treated CLL. V lost 6 bases to trimming and J lost 2 bases, with 14 bases between them. The CDR3 contains 15 residues. The germline V gene encodes CDR1 MNHEY and CDR2 SVGAGI. Only in-frame clones appear in the TCRdb table, and some are missing; sequencing was by immunoSEQ multiplex PCR. The sample has tens of thousands of clones, 70% to 90% seen once; the top ten hold approximately 5.4%. The TCR originated in a human donor with chronic lymphocytic leukemia. The sample consisted of PBMCs, taken before ibrutinib treatment. The chain has TRBV6-5 and TRBJ1-5; D ambiguous. The CDR3 reads CASSLEGPGNQPQHF. As DNA, the CDR3 is TGTGCCAGCAGCCTAGAAGGCCCCGGCAATCAGCCCCAGCATTTT.